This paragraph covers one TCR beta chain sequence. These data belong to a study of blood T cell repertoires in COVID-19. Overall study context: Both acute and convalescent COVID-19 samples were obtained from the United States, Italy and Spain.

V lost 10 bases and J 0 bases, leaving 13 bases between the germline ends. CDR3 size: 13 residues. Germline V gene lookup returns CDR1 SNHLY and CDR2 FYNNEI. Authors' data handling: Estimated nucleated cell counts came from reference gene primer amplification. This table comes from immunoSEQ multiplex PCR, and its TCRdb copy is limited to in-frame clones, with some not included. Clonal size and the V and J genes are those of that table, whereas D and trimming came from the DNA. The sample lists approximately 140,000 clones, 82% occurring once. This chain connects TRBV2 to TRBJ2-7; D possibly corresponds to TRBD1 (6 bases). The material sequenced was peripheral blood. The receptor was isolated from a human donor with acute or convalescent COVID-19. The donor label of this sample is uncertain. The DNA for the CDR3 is TGTGCCACCAGGGGTTACAGCTCCTACGAGCAGTACTTC. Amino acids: CATRGYSSYEQYF.